What follows are 23 T cell receptor beta chains derived from one specimen sequenced in a study of metastatic and nonmetastatic thyroid tumors. Patients were all untreated before their thyroid surgery. TCRdb re-called the PCR reads through MiXCR. The sample lists about 59,000 clones, roughly 16% occurring once. Sequenced material: blood. These receptors came from a male donor with papillary thyroid cancer or a benign thyroid nodule (not recorded which). Some clones in this sample may be carry-over from other donors' samples.

Remarks on this clone: This may be a read error, as it is one base from a much larger clone. The chain combines TRBV9 with TRBJ2-3, with no clear D. Germline loops: CDR1 SGDLS, CDR2 YYNGEE. The V end lost 0 bases, the J end lost 2 bases, and 10 bases lay between the germline ends. There are 15 residues in the CDR3. CDR3 in amino acids: CASSVGWGTTDTQYF. The CDR3 DNA follows: TGTGCCAGCAGCGTAGGATGGGGAACCACAGATACGCAGTATTTT.

In its sample, this clone was seen many times. The chain combines TRBV4-3 with TRBJ2-2; unclear D gene. The germline V gene encodes CDR1 LGHNA and CDR2 YSLEER. CDR3 length: 15 residues. The V end was cut by 0 bases, the J end by 0 bases, with 5 bases between. CDR3 protein: CASSQDSSNTGELFF. DNA for the CDR3: TGCGCCAGCAGCCAAGATAGTTCGAACACCGGGGAGCTGTTTTTT.

There are many counts of this clone. The chain has TRBV4-1 and TRBJ1-5; 9 bases are a match to TRBD1. The V segment lost 4 bases and the J segment 6 bases; nucleotides outside the gene matches: 4. This CDR3 is built from 14 residues. CDR1 and CDR2 (germline): MGHRA, YSYEKL. The CDR3 DNA reads TGCGCCAGCAGCCGGGACAGGGCAATTCAGCCCCAGCATTTT. It codes for CASSRDRAIQPQHF.

The table lists this clone with many counts. This chain connects TRBV20-1 to TRBJ2-1; 15 bases are a match to TRBD2. Germline CDR1 reads DFQATT; CDR2 reads SNEGSKA (reference sequence). The CDR3 runs to 16 residues. The V segment lost 6 bases and the J segment 4 bases; nucleotides outside the gene matches: 7. CDR3 bases: TGCAGTGCCTCCGGACTAGCGGGGGGGTGGTACAATGAGCAGTTCTTC. This translates into CSASGLAGGWYNEQFF.

There are many counts of this clone. The V gene is TRBV6-1, the J gene TRBJ1-1; D gene uncertain. The CDR3 runs 15 residues. V shed 7 bases and J shed 0 bases, with 15 bases lying between them. CDR1 MNHNS and CDR2 SASEGT come from the germline V gene. In nucleotides, the CDR3 is TGTGCCAGCAACGTTGAGATAAGGATGAACACTGAAGCTTTCTTT. The encoded protein is CASNVEIRMNTEAFF.

This clone was detected a few times. Different DNA sequences within this sample yield the same CDR3. The chain links TRBV12-3 or TRBV12-4 to TRBJ2-1; D gene uncertain. With 6 bases removed from V and 4 bases from J, the gap between germline ends came to 13 bases. CDR3 length: 14 residues. The CDR3 loop is CASSLREGYNEQFF. CDR3 sequence (DNA): TGTGCCAGCAGCTTGCGCGAAGGATACAATGAGCAGTTCTTC.

This clone is medium-sized (0.01 to 0.1%). This rearrangement joins TRBV6-4 to TRBJ2-1; 11 positions agree with TRBD2. The germline CDR1 and CDR2 sequences are MRHNA and SNTAGT. The CDR3 extends over 14 amino acids. The junction had 0 bases not matched to a gene; V was cut back by 2 bases and J by 6 bases. The CDR3 nucleotides are TGTGCCAGCAGTGACACTAGCGGGAGCAATGAGCAGTTCTTC. Its translation is CASSDTSGSNEQFF.

This clone came up a few times. The junction departs from germline at one end; a sequencing error may be responsible. This rearrangement joins TRBV30 to TRBJ2-1; no reliable D call. The germline V gene has CDR1 GTSNPN and CDR2 SVGIG (reference sequence). The CDR3 consists of 14 residues. The CDR3 loop reads CVWSLSGGRDEQFF. Here the CDR3 DNA reads TGTGTCTGGAGTCTTTCTGGTGGACGGGATGAGCAGTTCTTC.

Worth noting for this clone: The junction differs from germline at one of its ends, possibly a read error. The rearrangement joins TRBV27 to TRBJ1-5, with a weak D call TRBD1 (5 bases). Germline values: CDR1 MNHEY, CDR2 SMNVEV (reference sequence). CDR3 length: 14 residues. The DNA for the CDR3 is TGTGCCAGCACTTTAGGGGCGCGAGTTATGGCCCAGCATTTT. Protein product: CASTLGARVMAQHF.

As for this clone: A read error may be the cause here, since a much bigger clone is one base away. The chain employs TRBV5-1 and TRBJ2-5; the D gene is possibly TRBD1 (6 bases). CDR3 length: 19 amino acids. The ends were cut back, 3 bases at V and 5 bases at J, with 29 bases in the middle. From germline, CDR1 is SGHRS and CDR2 YFSETQ. The chain's CDR3 is CASSWPHGADGGSRETQYF. The CDR3 bases are TGCGCCAGCAGCTGGCCGCATGGGGCTGATGGGGGCTCGAGGGAGACCCAGTACTTC.

In its sample, this clone was seen many times. The rearrangement joins TRBV6-1 to TRBJ2-3, with 7 bases fitting TRBD1. With 4 bases clipped from V and 0 bases from J, the junction kept 1 base outside the gene matches. This CDR3 is built from 14 residues. Germline V gene data show CDR1 as MNHNS and CDR2 as SASEGT. CDR3 in DNA: TGTGCCAGCAGTGGGGGACAGAGCACAGATACGCAGTATTTT. Encoded protein: CASSGGQSTDTQYF.

This clone was detected many times. The V and J genes are TRBV7-3 and TRBJ2-2; perhaps TRBD1 as D (6 bases). CDR3 size: 14 residues. The V end lost 5 bases, the J end lost 4 bases, and 11 bases lay between the germline ends. Germline V gene sequence: CDR1 SGHTA, CDR2 FQGTGA. The DNA of the CDR3 is TGTGCCAGCAGCAACAGGGTTGGCACCGGGGAGCTGTTTTTT. This codes for CASSNRVGTGELFF.

As regards this clone: The same CDR3 is also encoded by other DNA sequences in this sample. The chain combines TRBV6-2 or TRBV6-3 with TRBJ2-7, with 12 nucleotides matching TRBD2. The CDR3 totals 15 residues. Germline V gives CDR1 MNHEY, CDR2 SVGEGT. The CDR3 nucleotides read TGTGCCAGCAGCAATCTAGCGGGAGGGCCCGACGAGCAGTACGTA. This sequence encodes CASSNLAGGPDEQYV.

The chain uses TRBV4-1 and TRBJ2-2; a possible D gene is TRBD1 (5 bases). The CDR3 has 16 amino acids. Trimming left V 0 bases short and J 11 bases short, with 19 bases between. In germline, CDR1 is MGHRA, CDR2 YSYEKL. The CDR3 spells CASSQEVGVGACELFF. The CDR3 nucleotides are TGCGCCAGCAGCCAAGAAGTTGGGGTAGGGGCCTGTGAGCTGTTTTTT.

This clone was found many times. The same CDR3 arises from other DNA sequences in this sample as well. The chain recombines TRBV28 with TRBJ2-5; 9 bases fit TRBD1. The CDR3 sequence is 15 residues long. The trim removed 2 bases at V and 5 bases at J, leaving 6 bases unmatched. Germline-derived CDR1 and CDR2 are MDHEN and SYDVKM. CDR3 DNA sequence: TGTGCCAGCAGTTTACTACAGGGGGCATTGGAGACCCAGTACTTC. Encoded protein: CASSLLQGALETQYF.

This clone was recorded many times. The chain couples TRBV10-3 to TRBJ1-4; 8 nucleotides match TRBD1. CDR3 length equals 14 residues. The trim removed 8 bases at V and 7 bases at J, leaving 9 bases unmatched. The germline gives CDR1 ENHRY, CDR2 SYGVKD. CDR3 sequence reads: CAISGTGNSEKLFF. CDR3 DNA: TGTGCCATCTCCGGGACAGGCAATAGTGAAAAACTGTTTTTT.

CDR3 bases: TGCAGTGCTACAAAGGGGCGGCGGGCTTTCTTT. This gives the protein CSATKGRRAFF. V usage is TRBV20-1 and J usage is TRBJ1-1; a possible D gene is TRBD1 (5 bases). This CDR3 contains 11 residues. Trimming removed 4 bases at V and 11 bases at J, with 14 bases between. CDR1 is DFQATT and CDR2 is SNEGSKA in the germline V gene (reference sequence).

This clone has at least ten counts. The rearrangement uses TRBV12-3 or TRBV12-4 and TRBJ1-3; a weak D match, TRBD1 (5 bases). V gave up 6 bases and J gave up 2 bases, with 20 bases separating them. The CDR3 covers 17 residues. The CDR3 nucleotides read TGTGCCAGCAGCCCCAGGTTCCGGGACGGCCCTGGAAACACCATATATTTT. Translated, it gives CASSPRFRDGPGNTIYF.

This clone has more than one count but fewer than ten. Germline is not matched at one junction end, which may reflect a read error. This chain uses TRBV2 with TRBJ1-1; D remains ambiguous. CDR3 size: 15 residues. Germline assignment: CDR1 SNHLY and CDR2 FYNNEI. The CDR3 DNA follows: TGTGCCAGAAGTGGAGCAAGGCAGACGGGGACTGAAGCTTTCTTT. This encodes CARSGARQTGTEAFF.

This clone was counted a few times. The chain recombines TRBV12-3 or TRBV12-4 with TRBJ2-3; D unclear. The CDR3 length is 14 residues. V was trimmed by 5 bases and J by 13 bases, leaving 22 bases between them. CDR3 nucleotides: TGTGCCAGCAGTATAAGCACTTACACAGATACAAAGTATTTT. Protein: CASSISTYTDTKYF.

In its sample, this clone was seen many times. The chain recombines TRBV9 with TRBJ2-1, with unresolved D. The CDR3 loop spans 15 amino acids. Germline CDR1 SGDLS, CDR2 YYNGEE. V lost 0 bases and J 2 bases, leaving 9 bases between the germline ends. The CDR3 region has the DNA TGTGCCAGCAGCGTAGAAGGGTCGGCCTACAATGAGCAGTTCTTC. Translating it yields CASSVEGSAYNEQFF.

The chain carries TRBV4-2 and TRBJ2-6, with TRBD1 as a possible D gene (5 bases). This CDR3 comprises 20 residues. Germline CDR1 LGHNA, CDR2 YNFKEQ. Trimming pared 3 bases from V and 0 bases from J, leaving 21 bases between. In DNA, the CDR3 is TGTGCCAGCAGCCATCACAGGACGGCCGATTTAAGCTCTGGGGCCAACGTCCTGACTTTC. As protein: CASSHHRTADLSSGANVLTF.

This clone came up a few times. CDR3 loop: CASSDGRGNTGELFF. CDR3 in DNA: TGTGCCAGCAGTGACGGGCGTGGGAACACCGGGGAGCTGTTTTTT. The chain couples TRBV6-1 to TRBJ2-2; no clear D gene. Trimming stripped 3 bases from V and 1 base from J, with 9 bases between. The CDR3 loop spans 15 amino acids. Germline CDR1 MNHNS, CDR2 SASEGT.